These 30 T cell receptor beta chains were all obtained from the same sample, sequenced in a study of T cell changes during pregnancy in multiple sclerosis. Libraries were prepared by immunoSEQ multiplex PCR; TCRdb keeps only in-frame clonotypes and omits some of them. There are fewer than 35,000 clones in the sample; roughly nine tenths occur only once, and over 0.35% lies in the top ten. The sample here was CD4+ T cells from peripheral blood mononuclear cells, taken in the second trimester of pregnancy. The receptors here all came from a female donor in good health, enrolled as a control in a pregnancy study.

This chain links TRBV14 with TRBJ2-5; TRBD1 matches at 9 bases. The CDR3 is 15 residues long. Germline V CDR1 and CDR2: SGHDN, FVKESK. V was pared by 7 bases and J by 4 bases, with 10 bases of the junction left unmatched. This CDR3 is CASTRGQGIGETQYF. CDR3 in DNA: TGTGCCAGCACCCGGGGACAGGGAATCGGAGAGACCCAGTACTTC.

V is TRBV11-2 and J is TRBJ1-1; D gene uncertain. Germline lookup yields CDR1 SGHAT and CDR2 FQNNGV. Trimming pared 7 bases from V and 1 base from J, leaving 22 bases between. The CDR3 is 17 residues long. CDR3 in DNA: TGTGCCAGCACCCCAGGATTTTCAGACATAACGAACACTGAAGCTTTCTTT. It codes for CASTPGFSDITNTEAFF.

The rearrangement uses TRBV6-1 and TRBJ2-3; 7 positions agree with TRBD2. V dropped 4 bases and J dropped 3; count of bases not matched to a gene: 7. This CDR3 is 15 amino acids long. Germline CDR1 is MNHNS and CDR2 is SASEGT. CDR3 sequence (DNA): TGTGCCAGCAGTGGGGAGGGAGGCCGGACAGATACGCAGTATTTT. Translation gives CASSGEGGRTDTQYF.

In its sample, this clone was seen once. The chain combines TRBV4-3 with TRBJ2-7; D is unclear. Trimming stripped 0 bases from V and 0 bases from J, with 6 bases between. The germline gives CDR1 LGHNA, CDR2 YSLEER. The CDR3 is 14 amino acids. In DNA form, the CDR3 reads TGCGCCAGCAGCCAAGATCTGAGCTCCTACGAGCAGTACTTC. Translation gives CASSQDLSSYEQYF.

This clone came up once. The chain combines TRBV28 with TRBJ2-5; no clear D. The CDR3 is 15 amino acids. Germline CDR1 is MDHEN and CDR2 is SYDVKM. V was cut by 7 bases and J by 2 bases, with 17 bases left in between. The CDR3 nucleotides read TGTGCCAGCATCCCCGTTGGGCACAAACAAGAGACCCAGTACTTC. Translating gives CASIPVGHKQETQYF.

The rearrangement uses TRBV19 and TRBJ2-7, with 8 bases identical to TRBD1. The CDR3 loop spans 15 amino acids. J lost 7 bases, V lost 5 bases, and 13 bases had no gene match. In germline, CDR1 is LNHDA, CDR2 SQIVND (reference sequence). CDR3 residues: CASSLRTGTIGEQYF. The CDR3 bases are TGTGCCAGTAGTTTACGGACAGGGACGATTGGAGAGCAGTACTTC.

V is TRBV19 and J is TRBJ2-7, with 10 bases fitting TRBD2. CDR1 is LNHDA and CDR2 is SQIVND in the germline V gene (reference sequence). V shed 4 bases, J shed 2 bases, and the junction held 8 bases outside the gene matches. The CDR3 length is 16 residues. The CDR3 sequence: CASSTLTSGVTYEQYF. Here the CDR3 DNA reads TGTGCCAGTAGTACCCTAACTAGCGGGGTGACCTACGAGCAGTACTTC.

The chain carries TRBV9 and TRBJ2-7, with D maybe TRBD1 (6 bases). With 0 bases removed from V and 7 bases from J, the gap between germline ends came to 11 bases. CDR3 length: 13 residues. Per the germline V gene, CDR1 is SGDLS and CDR2 is YYNGEE. The CDR3 nucleotides are TGTGCCAGCAGCGTAGCGAGGCAGGGGGAGCAGTACTTC. Translating it yields CASSVARQGEQYF.

With respect to this clone: The junction differs from germline at one of its ends, possibly a read error. This chain joins TRBV7-2 and TRBJ2-3; TRBD2 agrees at 8 bases. The CDR3 is 13 residues long. In germline, CDR1 is SGHTA, CDR2 FQGNSA. The CDR3 nucleotides are TGTGCCAGCAGCTTAACGGGGGGGAACACCGTCGATTTT. This translates into CASSLTGGNTVDF.

The J gene is TRBJ2-2, the V gene TRBV7-9; 7 bases line up with TRBD2. J gave up 2 bases and V 5 bases, and 5 bases lay outside the gene matches. The CDR3 spans 15 residues. The germline V gene has CDR1 SEHNR and CDR2 FQNEAQ (reference sequence). DNA of the CDR3: TGTGCCAGCAGCCCTACTAGCGTAAACACCGGGGAGCTGTTTTTT. Protein sequence: CASSPTSVNTGELFF. Full variable domain (missing parts from reference TRBV7-9 and TRBJ2-2): DTGVSQNPRHKITKRGQNVTFRCDPISEHNRLYWYRQTLGQGPEFLTYFQNEAQLEKSRLLSDRFSAERPKGSFSTLEIQRTEQGDSAMYLCASSPTSVNTGELFFGEGSRLTVL.

As for this clone: Additional DNA sequences in this sample encode the identical CDR3. V gene TRBV5-6 combines with J gene TRBJ2-7; 8 nucleotides line up with TRBD1. With 1 base clipped from V and 2 bases from J, the junction kept 5 bases outside the gene matches. The CDR3 sequence is 15 residues long. In germline, CDR1 is SGHDT, CDR2 YYEEEE. As DNA, the CDR3 is TGTGCCAGCAGCTTGTTCGGGACAGGCCCCTACGAGCAGTACTTC. Residues: CASSLFGTGPYEQYF.

This chain connects TRBV29-1 to TRBJ1-1; D ambiguous. The V end was cut by 6 bases, the J end by 0 bases, with 11 bases between. Germline V gene sequence: CDR1 SQVTM, CDR2 ANQGSEA. The CDR3 contains 13 residues. The CDR3 nucleotides read TGCAGCGTCTCGGGAGGGATGAACACTGAAGCTTTCTTT. Translating gives CSVSGGMNTEAFF.

The chain carries TRBV19 and TRBJ1-5, with D possibly matching TRBD1 (5 bases). The V end lost 1 base, the J end lost 6 bases, and 10 bases lay between the germline ends. CDR3 length: 14 amino acids. Looked up from germline, CDR1 is LNHDA and CDR2 is SQIVND (reference sequence). The CDR3 sequence is CASSIGQGTQPQHF. The CDR3, as DNA: TGTGCCAGTAGTATAGGGCAGGGAACTCAGCCCCAGCATTTT.

The V call is TRBV30, the J call TRBJ2-3; tentatively, D is TRBD2 (6 bases). The germline CDR1 and CDR2 sequences are GTSNPN and SVGIG (reference sequence). Trimming cost V 3 bases and J 2 bases, with 12 bases left between them. The CDR3 contains 14 residues. The CDR3 DNA follows: TGTGCCTGGAGGAACGGGGGAGCCACAGATACGCAGTATTTT. Translation gives CAWRNGGATDTQYF.

The chain employs TRBV2 and TRBJ1-2; D ambiguous. Germline V gene data show CDR1 as SNHLY and CDR2 as FYNNEI. CDR3 size: 14 residues. With 4 bases removed from V and 0 bases from J, the gap between germline ends came to 9 bases. The CDR3 here is CASSVQRANYGYTF. CDR3 bases: TGTGCCAGCAGTGTGCAGCGAGCTAACTATGGCTACACCTTC.

This chain links TRBV9 with TRBJ2-2, with 10 positions matching TRBD2. Germline V gene lookup returns CDR1 SGDLS and CDR2 YYNGEE. The CDR3 spans 17 residues. The J segment lost 2 bases and the V segment lost 0 bases, leaving 4 bases of the junction unmatched. The CDR3, as DNA: TGTGCCAGCAGCGTAGTCCCTAGCGGGAGCAACACCGGGGAGCTGTTTTTT. It yields the protein CASSVVPSGSNTGELFF.

The V call is TRBV6-5, the J call TRBJ2-3, with 7 bases lining up with TRBD1. Germline CDR1 is MNHEY and CDR2 is SVGAGI. The CDR3 length is 15 residues. Trimming took 8 bases from V and 2 from J; bases not matched to a gene: 10. The CDR3 DNA reads as TGTGCCAGCTGCTTGGGGGACAGACTCACAGATACGCAGTATTTT. This sequence encodes CASCLGDRLTDTQYF.

This sequence joins TRBV27 and TRBJ2-7; TRBD2 agrees at 9 bases. Unmatched junction bases numbered 9, after V lost 6 bases and J lost 0 bases. The CDR3 has 16 residues. Germline-derived CDR1 and CDR2 are MNHEY and SMNVEV (reference sequence). Written as DNA, the CDR3 is TGTGCCAGCAGAGGATACAGCGGGAGGTCCTCCTACGAGCAGTACTTC. Its translation: CASRGYSGRSSYEQYF.

The rearrangement links TRBV7-9 to TRBJ2-7; 9 nucleotides align to TRBD2. The CDR3 spans 15 residues. The germline CDR1 and CDR2 sequences are SEHNR and FQNEAQ (reference sequence). V trimming: 5 bases; J trimming: 2 bases; junction bases outside the gene matches: 7. CDR3 DNA sequence: TGTGCCAGCAGCCAAGCGGGGGGCCAAACCTACGAGCAGTACTTC. This encodes CASSQAGGQTYEQYF.

The DNA for the CDR3 is TGCGCCAGCAGCTTGGATGGGAGCCCCCTAAATGAGCAGTTCTTC. Encoded protein: CASSLDGSPLNEQFF. The gene calls are TRBV5-1 and TRBJ2-1, with D possibly being TRBD2 (5 bases). The CDR3 is 15 amino acids. V lost 0 bases, J lost 7 bases, and 14 bases lay in between. Germline V gene lookup returns CDR1 SGHRS and CDR2 YFSETQ.

As concerns this clone: At the DNA level, this CDR3 is encoded by other sequences in the same sample as well. The CDR3: CASSFVSGGGYEQYF. In nucleotides, the CDR3 is TGTGCCAGCAGCTTCGTCTCGGGGGGAGGCTACGAGCAGTACTTC. The chain employs TRBV7-9 and TRBJ2-7, with 7 bases lining up with TRBD2. Germline V gene data show CDR1 as SEHNR and CDR2 as FQNEAQ (reference sequence). The CDR3 length is 15 residues. The J segment lost 3 bases and the V segment lost 3 bases, leaving 8 bases of the junction unmatched.

The chain is built from TRBV28 and TRBJ1-4, with D perhaps matching TRBD1 (6 bases). Germline CDR1 reads MDHEN; CDR2 reads SYDVKM. The length of the CDR3 is 17 residues. The germline V and J ends were trimmed by 2 bases and 2 bases, with 15 bases remaining between them. The CDR3: CASSLAKTGMTNEKLFF. CDR3 DNA sequence: TGTGCCAGCAGTTTAGCTAAAACAGGGATGACTAATGAAAAACTGTTTTTT.

This sequence joins TRBV5-1 and TRBJ1-4, with D possibly matching TRBD1 (6 bases). The CDR3 loop spans 16 amino acids. Per the germline V gene, CDR1 is SGHRS and CDR2 is YFSETQ. Trimming left V 0 bases short and J 5 bases short, with 14 bases between. The DNA of the CDR3 is TGCGCCAGCAGCTTGGCCTTGACAGGCCGCAATGAAAAACTGTTTTTT. This gives the protein CASSLALTGRNEKLFF.

This clone was seen a handful of times. The CDR3 DNA reads TGCGCCAGCAGCTCAATGGGGACAGGGGGCTATGGGGCCAACGTCCTGACTTTC. It translates to CASSSMGTGGYGANVLTF. This chain connects TRBV5-1 to TRBJ2-6; 12 bases map to TRBD1. The CDR3 has 18 amino acids. Germline V gene data show CDR1 as SGHRS and CDR2 as YFSETQ. The J segment lost 3 bases and the V segment lost 3 bases, leaving 7 bases of the junction unmatched.

The rearrangement uses TRBV5-1 and TRBJ1-4; TRBD1 matches 7 bases. This CDR3 spans 15 amino acids. J was trimmed by 2 bases and V by 4 bases; bases with no gene match: 5. Germline assignment: CDR1 SGHRS and CDR2 YFSETQ. DNA for the CDR3: TGCGCCAGCAGCCCGCGGGACAGTACTAATGAAAAACTGTTTTTT. Its protein product is CASSPRDSTNEKLFF. The whole variable domain, remainder taken from reference TRBV5-1 and TRBJ1-4, is KAGVTQTPRYLIKTRGQQVTLSCSPISGHRSVSWYQQTPGQGLQFLFEYFSETQRNKGNFPGRFSGRQFSNSRSEMNVSTLELGDSALYLCASSPRDSTNEKLFFGSGTQLSVL.

The V and J genes are TRBV7-6 and TRBJ2-7, with D possibly being TRBD1 (7 bases). Germline V gives CDR1 SGHVS, CDR2 FNYEAQ. The CDR3 loop spans 15 amino acids. Trimming shortened V by 1 base and J by 6 bases, and 16 bases separated the two germline ends. The CDR3 coding sequence is TGTGCCAGCAGCTTAGGGCGGGACAGAGGGGGCGAGCAGTACTTC. Translation: CASSLGRDRGGEQYF. Complete variable domain (other parts from reference TRBV7-6 and TRBJ2-7): GAGVSQSPRYKVTKRGQDVALRCDPISGHVSLYWYRQALGQGPEFLTYFNYEAQQDKSGLPNDRFSAERPEGSISTLTIQRTEQRDSAMYRCASSLGRDRGGEQYFGPGTRLTVT.

The chain links TRBV9 to TRBJ1-2, with 7 bases lining up with TRBD1. J lost 4 bases, V lost 4 bases, and 7 bases had no gene match. Germline V gene data show CDR1 as SGDLS and CDR2 as YYNGEE. This CDR3 is built from 14 residues. The CDR3 DNA reads as TGTGCCAGCAGCAAAAACAGGGGTAGCTATGGCTACACCTTC. Its translation is CASSKNRGSYGYTF.

CDR3 nucleotides: TGTGCCAGCCGCCCCGGGGGTTCGGGTGGCTACACCTTC. This encodes CASRPGGSGGYTF. The chain recombines TRBV6-6 with TRBJ1-2; TRBD1 is a possible D gene (5 bases). The CDR3 is 13 residues long. The V and J ends lost 8 bases and 7 bases respectively, with 17 bases between them. Germline V CDR1 and CDR2: MNHNY, SVGAGI (reference sequence).

V is TRBV5-5 and J is TRBJ2-6; D gene unclear. This CDR3 region has 17 residues. Per the germline V gene, CDR1 is SGHKS and CDR2 is YYEKEE (reference sequence). Trimming removed 3 bases from V and 3 bases from J, with 16 bases in between. In DNA, the CDR3 is TGTGCCAGCAGCTCCGTAGATCTTTTTAGTGGGGCCAACGTCCTGACTTTC. It codes for CASSSVDLFSGANVLTF. Drawing the rest from reference TRBV5-5 and TRBJ2-6, the complete variable domain is DAGVTQSPTHLIKTRGQQVTLRCSPISGHKSVSWYQQVLGQGPQFIFQYYEKEERGRGNFPDRFSARQFPNYSSELNVNALLLGDSALYLCASSSVDLFSGANVLTFGAGSRLTVL.

The chain links TRBV11-2 to TRBJ2-7; 9 bases match TRBD2. The V and J ends lost 5 bases and 0 bases, in that order; junction bases with no gene match: 11. The germline V gene has CDR1 SGHAT and CDR2 FQNNGV. This CDR3 spans 17 amino acids. Here the CDR3 DNA reads TGTGCCAGCAGCCCACCGGGCGGCGGGAGGGACTCCTACGAGCAGTACTTC. Its translation: CASSPPGGGRDSYEQYF.